This T cell receptor (beta chain) was obtained from a study of cytomegalovirus exposure and HLA in healthy donors. General observations from the study: The classifier, whose performance was assessed in both the original and validation cohorts, reportedly diagnosed cytomegalovirus status with high specificity and sensitivity. There were some public TCRs occurring in many donors, but most TCR sequences were rare.

Concerning this clone itself: Antigen unknown.

V lost 6 bases to trimming and J lost 5 bases, with 20 bases between them. The CDR3 has 15 residues. Germline-derived CDR1 and CDR2 are SGHTS and YDEGEE. Separation from the 666-subject first cohort characterized the roughly 110-subject validation cohort, to which the donors belonged. Generated by immunoSEQ multiplex PCR, the TCRdb table keeps only in-frame clones and is missing some. The sample records fewer than 300,000 clones, 85% to 90% being singletons. The chain links TRBV5-8 to TRBJ1-2, with D unresolved. The sequence was obtained from a woman younger than 30 in good health and CMV-seronegative. The sequenced sample consisted of PBMCs. In DNA, the CDR3 is TGTGCCAGCATTCAACATACCGGGGTTGGGTATGGCTACACCTTC. Its translation is CASIQHTGVGYGYTF.